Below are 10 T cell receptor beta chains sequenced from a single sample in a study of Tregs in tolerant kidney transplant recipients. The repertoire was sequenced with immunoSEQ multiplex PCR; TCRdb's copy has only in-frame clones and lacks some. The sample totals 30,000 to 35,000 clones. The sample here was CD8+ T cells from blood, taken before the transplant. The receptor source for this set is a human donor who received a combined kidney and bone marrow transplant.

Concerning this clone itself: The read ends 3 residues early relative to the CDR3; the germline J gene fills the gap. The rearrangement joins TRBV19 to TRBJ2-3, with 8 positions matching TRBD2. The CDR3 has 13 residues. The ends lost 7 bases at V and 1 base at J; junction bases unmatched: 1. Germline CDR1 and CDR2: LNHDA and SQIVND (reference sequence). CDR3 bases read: TGTGCCAGTAATAGCGGGGGCACAGATACG. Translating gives CASNSGGTDT. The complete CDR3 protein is CASNSGGTDTQYF.

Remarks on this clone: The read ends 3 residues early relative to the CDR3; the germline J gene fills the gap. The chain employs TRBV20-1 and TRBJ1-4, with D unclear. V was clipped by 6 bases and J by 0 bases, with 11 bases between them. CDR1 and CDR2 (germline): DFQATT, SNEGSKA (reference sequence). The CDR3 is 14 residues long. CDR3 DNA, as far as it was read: TGCAGTGCCTTCCCGGTGTCAACTAATGAAAAA. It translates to CSAFPVSTNEK. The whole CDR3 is CSAFPVSTNEKLFF.

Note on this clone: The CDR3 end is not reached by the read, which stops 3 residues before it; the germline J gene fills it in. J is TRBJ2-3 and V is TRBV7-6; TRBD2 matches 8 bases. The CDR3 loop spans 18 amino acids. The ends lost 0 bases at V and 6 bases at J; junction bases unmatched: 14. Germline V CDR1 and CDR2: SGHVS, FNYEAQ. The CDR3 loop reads CASSLAPSGPPPRDTQYF. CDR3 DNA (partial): TGTGCCAGCAGCTTAGCGCCTAGCGGGCCTCCTCCCCGGGATACG.

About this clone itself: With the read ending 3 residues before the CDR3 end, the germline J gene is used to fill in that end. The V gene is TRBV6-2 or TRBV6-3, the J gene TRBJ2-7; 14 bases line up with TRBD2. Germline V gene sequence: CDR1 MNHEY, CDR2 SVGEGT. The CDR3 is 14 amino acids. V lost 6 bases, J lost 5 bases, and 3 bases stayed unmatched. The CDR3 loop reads CASSWGLAGDEQYF. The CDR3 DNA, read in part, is TGTGCCAGCAGCTGGGGACTAGCGGGAGACGAG.

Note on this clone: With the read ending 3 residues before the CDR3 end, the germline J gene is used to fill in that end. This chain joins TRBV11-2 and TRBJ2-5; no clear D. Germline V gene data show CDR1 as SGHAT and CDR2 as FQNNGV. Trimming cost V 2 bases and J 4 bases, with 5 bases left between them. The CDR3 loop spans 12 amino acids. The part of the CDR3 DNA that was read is TGTGCCAGCAGCTTATCGTCAGAGACC. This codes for CASSLSSET. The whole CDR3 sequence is CASSLSSETQYF.

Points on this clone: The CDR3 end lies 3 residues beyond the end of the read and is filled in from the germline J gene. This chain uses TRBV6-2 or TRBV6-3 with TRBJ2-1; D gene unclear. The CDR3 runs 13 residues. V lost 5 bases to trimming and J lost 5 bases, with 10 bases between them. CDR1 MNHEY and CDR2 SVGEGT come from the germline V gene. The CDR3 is CASSPSTDNEQFF. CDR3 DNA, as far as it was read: TGTGCCAGCAGTCCCAGTACCGACAATGAG.

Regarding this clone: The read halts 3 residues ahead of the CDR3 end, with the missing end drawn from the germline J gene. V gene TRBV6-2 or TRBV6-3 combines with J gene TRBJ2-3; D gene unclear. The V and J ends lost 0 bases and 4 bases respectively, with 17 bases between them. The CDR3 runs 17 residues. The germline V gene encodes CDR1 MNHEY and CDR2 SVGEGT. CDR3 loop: CASSYSSTGEGSDTQYF. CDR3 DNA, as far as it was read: TGTGCCAGCAGTTACTCCTCTACTGGAGAAGGGTCAGATACG.

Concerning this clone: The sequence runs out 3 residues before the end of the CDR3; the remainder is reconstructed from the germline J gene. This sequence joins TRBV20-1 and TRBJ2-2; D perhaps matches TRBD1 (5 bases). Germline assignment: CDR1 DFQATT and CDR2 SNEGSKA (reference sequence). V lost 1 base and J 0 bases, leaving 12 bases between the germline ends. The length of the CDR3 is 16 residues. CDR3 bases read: TGCAGTGCTAGAGCGGGTAGGGGATCGAACACCGGGGAG. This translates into CSARAGRGSNTGE. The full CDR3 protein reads CSARAGRGSNTGELFF.

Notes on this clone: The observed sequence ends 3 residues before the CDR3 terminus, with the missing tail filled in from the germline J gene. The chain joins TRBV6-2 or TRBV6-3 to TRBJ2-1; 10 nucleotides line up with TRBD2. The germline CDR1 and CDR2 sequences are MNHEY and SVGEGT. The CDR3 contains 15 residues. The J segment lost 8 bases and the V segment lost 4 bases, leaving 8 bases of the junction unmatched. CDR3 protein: CASSFLAGEYDEQFF. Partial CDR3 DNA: TGTGCCAGCAGTTTTCTAGCGGGAGAGTACGATGAG.

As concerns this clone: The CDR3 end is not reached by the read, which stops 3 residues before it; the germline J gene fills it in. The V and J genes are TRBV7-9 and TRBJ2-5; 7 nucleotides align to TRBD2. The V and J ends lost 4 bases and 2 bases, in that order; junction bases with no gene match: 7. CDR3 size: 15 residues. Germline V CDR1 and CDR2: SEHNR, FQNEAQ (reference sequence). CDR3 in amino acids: CASSWGVGGQETQYF. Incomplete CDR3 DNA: TGTGCCAGCAGCTGGGGGGTGGGAGGGCAAGAGACC.